The clone carrying this T cell receptor beta chain was counted at least ten times. An end of the junction differs from the germline gene, which may be a read error. The time point is: patch test 2, 6 weeks after DPC sensitization. The treatment was: therapeutic diphenylcyclopropenone sensitization with weekly scalp DPC. This CDR3 comprises 16 residues. The germline gives CDR1 SGHVS, CDR2 FNYEAQ. The data are from a study of human T cells and chemical hapten exposure. TCRdb analysed the RACE reads with MiXCR anew, one entry per CDR3 protein. The repertoire holds approximately 110,000 distinct CDR3 sequences, with less than 10% as singletons.

The receptor's source is a woman in her 40s with alopecia areata. Some clones in this sample may be carry-over from other donors' samples. The rearrangement joins TRBV7-6 to TRBJ1-1, with D maybe TRBD1 (6 bases). The sample here was whole blood, taken in connection with sensitization to the hapten diphenylcyclopropenone (DPC). This CDR3 reads CASSLAGGAHGTEVFF. Written as DNA, the CDR3 is TGTGCCAGCAGCTTAGCAGGGGGGGCGCATGGGACTGAAGTTTTCTTT.